The rows below give T cell receptor beta chains drawn from one sample of a study of CD8 T cells in Susac syndrome. TCRdb reanalysed the immunoSEQ multiplex PCR reads using MiXCR and keeps one entry per CDR3 protein. The table has about 150,000 distinct CDR3 sequences, 85% to 95% seen once; the top ten hold 0.15% to 0.2%. Sequencing was performed on CD4+ T cells from PBMCs. Receptor source: a human donor with Susac syndrome. Each CDR3 is given with its conserved first and last residue.

V gene,J gene,CDR3 length,CDR3 protein
TRBV29-1,TRBJ2-5,14,CSVAGLATGETQYF
TRBV20-1,TRBJ2-5,15,CSARDRISGAETQYF
TRBV7-9,TRBJ1-4,14,CASTLLATNEKLFF
TRBV27,TRBJ2-6,15,CASSSLGSGANVLTF
TRBV3-1,TRBJ2-3,17,CASSQAGVLNLADTQYF
TRBV12-3/TRBV12-4,TRBJ2-3,15,CASSLANPPADTQYF
TRBV6-1,TRBJ2-7,18,CASSPNLYGLAPLHEQYF
TRBV5-1,TRBJ2-3,14,CASSPGGAEDTQYF
TRBV19,TRBJ1-6,14,CAVRDSGPNSPLHF
TRBV20-1,TRBJ2-5,10,CSAWQETQYF
TRBV6-1,TRBJ1-3,16,CASSRLGQGTGNTIYF
TRBV7-9,TRBJ2-5,14,CASSQSRGEETQYF
TRBV20-1,TRBJ1-2,15,CSANVPGQGGYGYTF
TRBV29-1,TRBJ2-3,11,CSVTQTDTQYF
TRBV9,TRBJ2-2,15,CASSATSGGTGELFF
TRBV12-3/TRBV12-4,TRBJ2-7,13,CASQVGGPYEQYF
TRBV29-1,TRBJ2-7,11,CSVRDGYEQYF
TRBV4-2,TRBJ2-2,21,CASSPRYGGRGGRLATGELFF
TRBV19,TRBJ1-2,14,CASSMRGSIYGYTF
TRBV19,TRBJ2-2,15,CASISSGGASGELFF
TRBV5-8,TRBJ1-1,17,CASSPRDRGLLNTEAFF
TRBV5-6,TRBJ1-2,13,CASSPGNRLETAF
TRBV7-2,TRBJ2-6,16,CASSLVRGLGANVLTF
TRBV29-1,TRBJ2-1,14,CSVVRGGSYNEQFF
TRBV20-1,TRBJ2-3,13,CSVVRGEGDTQYF
TRBV27,TRBJ2-5,15,CASSFEGTAQETQYF